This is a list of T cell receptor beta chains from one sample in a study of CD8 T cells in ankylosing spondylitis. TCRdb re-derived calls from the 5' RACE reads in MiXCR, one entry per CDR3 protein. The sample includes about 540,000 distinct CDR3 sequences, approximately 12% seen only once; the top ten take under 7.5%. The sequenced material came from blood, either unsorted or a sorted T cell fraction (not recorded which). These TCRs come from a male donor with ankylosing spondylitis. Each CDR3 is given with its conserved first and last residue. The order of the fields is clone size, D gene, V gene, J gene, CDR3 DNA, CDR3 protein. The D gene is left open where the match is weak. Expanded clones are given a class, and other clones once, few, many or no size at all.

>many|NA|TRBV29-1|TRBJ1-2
TGCAGCGTTACAAACCCACTGGAGGGCGCTGGCTACACCTTC
CSVTNPLEGAGYTF
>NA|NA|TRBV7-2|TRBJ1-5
TGTGCCAGCAGCTTAACGCGGGTTCAGCCCCAGCATTTT
CASSLTRVQPQHF
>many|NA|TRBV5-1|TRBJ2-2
TGCGCCAGCAGCTTCGAGCATACCGGGGAGCTGTTTTTT
CASSFEHTGELFF
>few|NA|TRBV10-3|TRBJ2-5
TGTGCCATCAGTGTGACTAGACAAGAGACCCAGTACTTC
CAISVTRQETQYF
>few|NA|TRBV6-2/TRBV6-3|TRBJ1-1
TGTGCCAGCAGTTGGGGCGGACGGGAGACTGAAGCTTTCTTT
CASSWGGRETEAFF
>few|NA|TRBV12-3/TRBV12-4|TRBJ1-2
TGTGCCAGGGGGCGGGGGATGGACCGGAGGGCTAACTATGGCTACACCTTC
CARGRGMDRRANYGYTF
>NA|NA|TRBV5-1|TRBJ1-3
TGCGCCAGCAGCTTGGGGGGGACACCTGGAAACACCATATATTTT
CASSLGGTPGNTIYF
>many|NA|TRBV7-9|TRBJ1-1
TGTGCCAGCAGCTTCGACCGGACTGAAGCTTTCTTT
CASSFDRTEAFF
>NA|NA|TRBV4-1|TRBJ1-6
TGCGCCAGCAGCCAAGGGGGATGGAGAGACTATAATTCACCCCTCCACTTT
CASSQGGWRDYNSPLHF
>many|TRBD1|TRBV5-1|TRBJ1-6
TGCGCCAGCAGCCTACGGGACAGTAATTCACCCCTCCACTTT
CASSLRDSNSPLHF
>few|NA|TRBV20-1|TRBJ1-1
TGCAGTGCTGAAACGACAGTGAACACTGAAGCTTTCTTT
CSAETTVNTEAFF
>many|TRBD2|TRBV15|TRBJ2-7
TGTGCCACCAGCAGGGAGCGGGACTCCTACGAGCAGTACTTC
CATSRERDSYEQYF
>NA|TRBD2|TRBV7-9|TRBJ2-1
TGTGCCAGCAGCTTAAGGGGCGGGAGGTACGCCTACAATGAGCAGTTCTTC
CASSLRGGRYAYNEQFF
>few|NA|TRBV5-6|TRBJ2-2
TGTGCCAGCAGCCCCGGGGCCCGACACACCGGGGAGCTGTTTTTT
CASSPGARHTGELFF
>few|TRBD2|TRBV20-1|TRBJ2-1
TGCAGTGCCGGGACTAGCGGGAGGAACAATGAGCAGTTCTTC
CSAGTSGRNNEQFF
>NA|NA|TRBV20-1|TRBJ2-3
TGCAGTGCGGGACAACGCACAGATACGCAGTATTTT
CSAGQRTDTQYF
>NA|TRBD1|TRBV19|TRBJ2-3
TGTGCCTGCAAATCCGGGACAGCTGACACAGATACGCAGTATTTT
CACKSGTADTDTQYF
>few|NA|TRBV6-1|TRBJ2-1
TGTGCCAGCACCGGGACTGCTTCCTACAATGAGCAGTTCTTC
CASTGTASYNEQFF
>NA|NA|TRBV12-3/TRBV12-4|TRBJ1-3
TGTGCCAGCACTCCCTCTGGGTCTGGAAACACCATATATTTT
CASTPSGSGNTIYF
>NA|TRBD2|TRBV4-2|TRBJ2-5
TGTGCCAGCAGCCAAGATGGAAGCGGACTAGCGAAAGAGACCCAGTACTTC
CASSQDGSGLAKETQYF
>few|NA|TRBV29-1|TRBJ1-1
TGCAGCGCTAGGGGTGGGGGGCCACGCGGGACTGAAGCTTTCTTT
CSARGGGPRGTEAFF
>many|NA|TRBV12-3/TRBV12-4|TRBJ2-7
TGTGCCAGCACCTCGACAGGGAGGGTCTACGAGCAGTACTTC
CASTSTGRVYEQYF
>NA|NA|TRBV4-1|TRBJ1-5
TGCGCCAGCAGCCCCCTGCAGGTAGGGTTCAATCAGCCCCAGCATTTT
CASSPLQVGFNQPQHF
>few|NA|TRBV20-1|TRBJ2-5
TGCAGTGTATTGCCGGGACAAGAGACCCAGTACTTC
CSVLPGQETQYF
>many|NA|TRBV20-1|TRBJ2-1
TGCAGTGTCCCCTTACAGGACAATGAGCAGTTCTTC
CSVPLQDNEQFF
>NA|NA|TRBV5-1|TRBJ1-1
TGCGCCAGCAGGCAAGGGGCGAGAACTGAAGCTTTCTTT
CASRQGARTEAFF
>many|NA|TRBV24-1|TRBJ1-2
TGTGCCACCAGTTCGGAGGTTGGGAATGGCTACACCTTC
CATSSEVGNGYTF
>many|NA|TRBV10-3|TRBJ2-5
TGTGCCATCAGTACCCAGGGTCGGGGAGAGACCCAGTACTTC
CAISTQGRGETQYF
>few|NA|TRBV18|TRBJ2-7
TGTGCCAGCTCACCGACGGACAAATCCTACGAGCAGTACTTC
CASSPTDKSYEQYF
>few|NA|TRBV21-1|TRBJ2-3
TGTGCCAGCAGCAAAAGGGCTAGCGGGAGGACAGATACGCAGTATTTT
CASSKRASGRTDTQYF
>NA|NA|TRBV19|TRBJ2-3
TGTGCCAGTAGTACCCACAGAAGCACAGATACGCAGTATTTT
CASSTHRSTDTQYF
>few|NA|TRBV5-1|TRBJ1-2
TGCGCCAGCAGCTCGGCGGGGCTCAACGACTATGGCTACACCTTC
CASSSAGLNDYGYTF
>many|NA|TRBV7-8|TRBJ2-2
TGTGCCAGCAGCTTAAACGGGGCCGGGGAGCTGTTTTTT
CASSLNGAGELFF
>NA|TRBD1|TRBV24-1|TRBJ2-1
TGTGCCACCAGTGGAGGGGGCATTGGGAATGAGCAGTTCTTC
CATSGGGIGNEQFF
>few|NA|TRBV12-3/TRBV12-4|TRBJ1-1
TGTGCCAGCAGCCCCACCGCGGATTTAGAGAACACTGAAGCTTTCTTT
CASSPTADLENTEAFF
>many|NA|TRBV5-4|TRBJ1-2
TGTGCCAGCAGCTTTTTACGAGGCACCTATGGCTACACCTTC
CASSFLRGTYGYTF
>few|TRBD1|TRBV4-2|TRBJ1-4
TGTGCCAGCAGCTCCACGTCAGGGGGTTTTGTAAAACTGTTTTTT
CASSSTSGGFVKLFF
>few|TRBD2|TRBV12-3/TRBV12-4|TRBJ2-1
TGTGCCAGCAGAACCGGGACCGCGGGGGACAATGAGCAGTTCTTC
CASRTGTAGDNEQFF
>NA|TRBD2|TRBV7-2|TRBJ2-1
TGTGCCAGCACCTTAACGGGACTAGCGGGAGGTCCCTCCTACAATGAGCAGTTCTTC
CASTLTGLAGGPSYNEQFF
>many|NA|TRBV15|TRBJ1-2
TGTGCCACCAGCAGAGATAAGGGCAGGGGCTACGGCTACACCTTC
CATSRDKGRGYGYTF
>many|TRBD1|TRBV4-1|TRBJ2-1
TGCGCCAGCAGTCAAGAGGTTGGACAGGGAGGCCACAATGAGCAGTTCTTC
CASSQEVGQGGHNEQFF
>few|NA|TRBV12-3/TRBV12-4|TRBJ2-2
TGTGCCAGCAGGTTCGGGACACCCGCGAACACCGGGGAGCTGTTTTTT
CASRFGTPANTGELFF